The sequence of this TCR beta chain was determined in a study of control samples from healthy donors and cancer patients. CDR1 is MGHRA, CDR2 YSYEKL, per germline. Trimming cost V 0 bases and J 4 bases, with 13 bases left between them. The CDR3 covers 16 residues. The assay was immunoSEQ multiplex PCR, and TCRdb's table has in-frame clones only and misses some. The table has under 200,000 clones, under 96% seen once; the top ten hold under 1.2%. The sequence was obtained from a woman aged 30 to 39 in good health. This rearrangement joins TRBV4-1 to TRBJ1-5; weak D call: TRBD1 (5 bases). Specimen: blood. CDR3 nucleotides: TGCGCCAGCAGCCAAGATGGGACCATACGGAATCAGCCCCAGCATTTT. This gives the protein CASSQDGTIRNQPQHF.